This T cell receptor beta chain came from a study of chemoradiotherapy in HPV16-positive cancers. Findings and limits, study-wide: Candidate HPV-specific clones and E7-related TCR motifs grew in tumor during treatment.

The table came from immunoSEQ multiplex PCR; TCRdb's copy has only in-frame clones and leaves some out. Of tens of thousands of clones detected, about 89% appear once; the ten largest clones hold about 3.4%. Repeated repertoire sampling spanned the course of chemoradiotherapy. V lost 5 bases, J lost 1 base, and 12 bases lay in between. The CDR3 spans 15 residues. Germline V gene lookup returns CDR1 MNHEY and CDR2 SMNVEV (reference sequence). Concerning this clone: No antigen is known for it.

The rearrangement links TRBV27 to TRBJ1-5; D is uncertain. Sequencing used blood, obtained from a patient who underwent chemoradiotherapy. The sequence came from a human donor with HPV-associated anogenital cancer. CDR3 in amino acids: CASSPGPWSNQPQHF. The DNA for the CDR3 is TGTGCCAGCAGTCCGGGCCCCTGGAGCAATCAGCCCCAGCATTTT.